This is a list of T cell receptor beta chains from one sample in a study of blood T cell repertoires in COVID-19. Assay: immunoSEQ multiplex PCR; the TCRdb copy retains only in-frame clones and omits some. In the table there are around 300,000 clones, more than 70% of which are singletons. Source material: peripheral blood. These receptors originate from a woman under 40 with COVID-19, enrolled during active disease. Each CDR3 is given with its conserved first and last residue. D genes are given only for firm matches. Part of the rows lack a size; the others show once, few, many or a class for expanded clones.

CDR3: CASSRSQGLDGYTF; DNA: TGCGCCAGCAGCCGGTCTCAGGGGTTGGATGGCTACACCTTC; V: TRBV4-1; D: -; J: TRBJ1-2; size: -
CDR3: CASSMRNLPQHF; DNA: TGTGCCAGTAGTATGCGGAACCTACCCCAGCATTTT; V: TRBV19; D: -; J: TRBJ1-5; size: -
CDR3: CASSTQYNEQFF; DNA: TGTGCCAGCAGCACGCAGTACAATGAGCAGTTCTTC; V: TRBV11-1; D: -; J: TRBJ2-1; size: few
CDR3: CASSSSTGGAYEQYF; DNA: TGTGCCAGCAGCTCCTCAACGGGGGGGGCCTACGAGCAGTACTTC; V: TRBV7-2; D: TRBD2; J: TRBJ2-7; size: -
CDR3: CASSIGDEGGNQPQHF; DNA: TGTGCCAGTAGTATAGGGGACGAGGGGGGCAATCAGCCCCAGCATTTT; V: TRBV19; D: -; J: TRBJ1-5; size: -
CDR3: CASSGGYTGELFF; DNA: TGTGCCAGCTCAGGCGGATACACCGGGGAGCTGTTTTTT; V: TRBV18; D: -; J: TRBJ2-2; size: -
CDR3: CASSRVEGPPLHF; DNA: TGTGCCAGCAGCAGGGTAGAGGGCCCACCCCTCCACTTT; V: TRBV9; D: -; J: TRBJ1-6; size: -
CDR3: CASRETGTYEQYF; DNA: TGTGCCAGCAGAGAGACTGGAACCTACGAGCAGTACTTC; V: TRBV2; D: -; J: TRBJ2-7; size: -
CDR3: CASSPRQVLLNTEAFF; DNA: TGTGCCAGCAGCCCACGACAGGTTCTGCTGAACACTGAAGCTTTCTTT; V: TRBV11-2; D: -; J: TRBJ1-1; size: -
CDR3: CASSPRGGNQPQHF; DNA: TGTGCCAGCAGCCCCCGGGGGGGAAATCAGCCCCAGCATTTT; V: TRBV3-1/TRBV3-2; D: -; J: TRBJ1-5; size: -
CDR3: CSVEGGQGEILTEAFF; DNA: TGCAGCGTTGAAGGGGGACAGGGGGAGATCTTAACTGAAGCTTTCTTT; V: TRBV29-1; D: TRBD1; J: TRBJ1-1; size: once
CDR3: CASSFSPGHSGIYEQYF; DNA: TGTGCCAGCAGCTTTTCCCCAGGCCATTCAGGGATTTACGAGCAGTACTTC; V: TRBV11-2; D: -; J: TRBJ2-7; size: -
CDR3: CASSSPGDRGVRGYTF; DNA: TGTGCCAGCAGCAGCCCCGGGGACAGGGGAGTTCGGGGCTACACCTTC; V: TRBV5-6; D: TRBD1; J: TRBJ1-2; size: -
CDR3: CASSNRGSNQPQHF; DNA: TGTGCCAGCAGCAATAGGGGGAGCAATCAGCCCCAGCATTTT; V: TRBV21-1; D: -; J: TRBJ1-5; size: -
CDR3: CASTSVYSYNEQFF; DNA: TGTGCCAGCACTAGCGTCTACTCCTACAATGAGCAGTTCTTC; V: TRBV6-5; D: -; J: TRBJ2-1; size: -
CDR3: CASSIRGQGGGQPQHF; DNA: TGTGCCAGTAGTATCCGAGGCCAGGGAGGGGGTCAGCCCCAGCATTTT; V: TRBV19; D: -; J: TRBJ1-5; size: -
CDR3: CASSRGGTPYNEQFF; DNA: TGTGCCAGCAGCCGAGGGGGGACACCATACAATGAGCAGTTCTTC; V: TRBV7-8; D: -; J: TRBJ2-1; size: -
CDR3: CASSHGQASYGYTF; DNA: TGTGCCAGCAGCCACGGACAGGCGTCCTATGGCTACACCTTC; V: TRBV5-6; D: TRBD1; J: TRBJ1-2; size: -
CDR3: CASSPITGGGTGYTF; DNA: TGTGCCAGCAGCCCTATTACAGGGGGCGGAACTGGCTACACCTTC; V: TRBV11-2; D: TRBD1; J: TRBJ1-2; size: -
CDR3: CASRSQGYEQFF; DNA: TGTGCCAGCAGGTCACAGGGCTATGAGCAGTTCTTC; V: TRBV6-5; D: -; J: TRBJ2-1; size: -
CDR3: CASSPRQAAGNTIYF; DNA: TGTGCCAGCTCACCCAGACAGGCAGCTGGAAACACCATATATTTT; V: TRBV18; D: -; J: TRBJ1-3; size: once
CDR3: CASLTPGNWQGGKFF; DNA: TGTGCCAGCCTCACCCCGGGGAATTGGCAGGGGGGAAAATTTTTT; V: TRBV5-5; D: -; J: TRBJ2-3; size: -
CDR3: CASSPREGMNTEAFF; DNA: TGTGCCAGCAGCCCCAGGGAGGGGATGAACACTGAAGCTTTCTTT; V: TRBV11-3; D: -; J: TRBJ1-1; size: -
CDR3: CASSIGRVNYGYTF; DNA: TGTGCCAGTAGTATAGGCCGGGTAAACTATGGCTACACCTTC; V: TRBV19; D: -; J: TRBJ1-2; size: few
CDR3: CASSHQGLAATYEQYF; DNA: TGCGCCAGCAGCCACCAGGGACTAGCGGCAACCTACGAGCAGTACTTC; V: TRBV4-1; D: TRBD2; J: TRBJ2-7; size: -
CDR3: CASSPELSSYNSPLHF; DNA: TGTGCCAGCAGCCCGGAGCTGAGCTCCTATAATTCACCCCTCCACTTT; V: TRBV7-8; D: -; J: TRBJ1-6; size: -
CDR3: CASGPDRGTDTQYF; DNA: TGCGCCAGCGGCCCGGACAGGGGGACAGATACGCAGTATTTT; V: TRBV5-1; D: TRBD1; J: TRBJ2-3; size: -
CDR3: CASSLAAGYEQYF; DNA: TGCGCCAGCAGCTTGGCGGCAGGCTACGAGCAGTACTTC; V: TRBV5-1; D: -; J: TRBJ2-7; size: -
CDR3: CASSNPGGIYGYTF; DNA: TGTGCCAGCAGTAACCCGGGGGGAATCTATGGCTACACCTTC; V: TRBV28; D: -; J: TRBJ1-2; size: -
CDR3: CASSQFDQGGNYGYTF; DNA: TGTGCCAGCAGCCAATTCGATCAAGGGGGCAACTATGGCTACACCTTC; V: TRBV16; D: TRBD1; J: TRBJ1-2; size: -
CDR3: CASSVQPLENEQFF; DNA: TGTGCCAGCAGCGTCCAGCCCCTAGAGAATGAGCAGTTCTTC; V: TRBV7-2; D: -; J: TRBJ2-1; size: -
CDR3: CACYSRASPLHF; DNA: TGTGCCTGCTATTCCAGGGCTTCACCCCTCCACTTT; V: TRBV2; D: -; J: TRBJ1-6; size: few
CDR3: CASSQTGTEIAGELFF; DNA: TGTGCCAGCAGTCAGACCGGGACAGAAATAGCCGGGGAGCTGTTTTTT; V: TRBV6-6; D: TRBD1; J: TRBJ2-2; size: -
CDR3: CASSLVSGQGIEQFF; DNA: TGCGCCAGCAGCTTGGTGTCGGGACAGGGTATCGAGCAGTTCTTC; V: TRBV5-1; D: TRBD1; J: TRBJ2-1; size: -
CDR3: CASSKTLQGWGTEAFF; DNA: TGTGCCAGCAGTAAAACTTTACAGGGTTGGGGCACTGAAGCTTTCTTT; V: TRBV2; D: -; J: TRBJ1-1; size: -
CDR3: CASSLRSTGEGYTF; DNA: TGTGCCAGCAGTTTAAGAAGTACGGGGGAAGGCTACACCTTC; V: TRBV28; D: -; J: TRBJ1-2; size: -
CDR3: CASSSWTGGHGYTF; DNA: TGCGCCAGCAGCTCCTGGACAGGGGGCCATGGCTACACCTTC; V: TRBV5-1; D: TRBD1; J: TRBJ1-2; size: once
CDR3: CASSLLPNTEAFF; DNA: TGTGCCAGCAGCTTACTACCGAACACTGAAGCTTTCTTT; V: TRBV11-2; D: -; J: TRBJ1-1; size: -
CDR3: CASSQEFRQTPLHF; DNA: TGCGCCAGCAGCCAAGAGTTCAGGCAGACACCCCTCCACTTT; V: TRBV4-1; D: -; J: TRBJ1-6; size: -
CDR3: CASSVVGGPYGYTF; DNA: TGTGCCAGCAGCGTAGTGGGGGGGCCGTATGGCTACACCTTC; V: TRBV9; D: -; J: TRBJ1-2; size: -
CDR3: CASSLTMSRGNTIYF; DNA: TGTGCCAGCAGCTTAACGATGTCGCGAGGAAACACCATATATTTT; V: TRBV7-9; D: -; J: TRBJ1-3; size: -
CDR3: CASSRPTGWGYTF; DNA: TGTGCCAGCAGCAGACCGACAGGGTGGGGCTACACCTTC; V: TRBV9; D: TRBD1; J: TRBJ1-2; size: -
CDR3: CASSLGVFGYEQYF; DNA: TGTGCCAGCAGCTTAGGGGTTTTCGGGTACGAGCAGTACTTC; V: TRBV7-2; D: -; J: TRBJ2-7; size: -
CDR3: CASSHRVYNSPLHF; DNA: TGTGCCAGCTCCCACAGGGTTTATAATTCACCCCTCCACTTT; V: TRBV18; D: -; J: TRBJ1-6; size: -
CDR3: CASSLEGNTEAFF; DNA: TGCGCCAGCAGCTTAGAGGGGAACACTGAAGCTTTCTTT; V: TRBV5-1; D: -; J: TRBJ1-1; size: -
CDR3: CASSAGLAGVAKNIQYF; DNA: TGTGCCAGCAGCGCCGGACTAGCGGGGGTAGCCAAAAACATTCAGTACTTC; V: TRBV7-6; D: TRBD2; J: TRBJ2-4; size: -
CDR3: CASSKSGRMNTEAFF; DNA: TGTGCCAGTAGTAAATCAGGCCGCATGAACACTGAAGCTTTCTTT; V: TRBV19; D: -; J: TRBJ1-1; size: -
CDR3: CASSPTQGAWDTEAFF; DNA: TGTGCCAGCAGCCCTACACAGGGGGCGTGGGACACTGAAGCTTTCTTT; V: TRBV14; D: TRBD1; J: TRBJ1-1; size: -
CDR3: CASSQGLLEKGYTF; DNA: TGTGCCAGCAGCCAAGGACTCTTAGAGAAAGGCTACACCTTC; V: TRBV5-4; D: -; J: TRBJ1-2; size: -